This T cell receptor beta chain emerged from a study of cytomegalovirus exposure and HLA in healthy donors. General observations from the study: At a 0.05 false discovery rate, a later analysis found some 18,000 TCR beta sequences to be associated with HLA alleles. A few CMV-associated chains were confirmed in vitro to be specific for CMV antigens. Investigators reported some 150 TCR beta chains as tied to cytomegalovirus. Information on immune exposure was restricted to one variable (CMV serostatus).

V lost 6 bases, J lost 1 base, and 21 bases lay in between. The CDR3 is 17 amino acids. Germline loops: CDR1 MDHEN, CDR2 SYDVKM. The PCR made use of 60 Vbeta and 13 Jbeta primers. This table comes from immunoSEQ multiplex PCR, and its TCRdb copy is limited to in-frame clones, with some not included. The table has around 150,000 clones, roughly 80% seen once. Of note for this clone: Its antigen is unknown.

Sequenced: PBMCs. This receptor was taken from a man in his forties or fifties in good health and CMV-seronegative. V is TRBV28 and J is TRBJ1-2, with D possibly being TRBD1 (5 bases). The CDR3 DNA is TGTGCCAGCAGCCGTGTGAGTCGACAGCCAGTTAACTATGGCTACACCTTC. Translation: CASSRVSRQPVNYGYTF.